The clone carrying this T cell receptor (beta chain) turned up a few times. Its antigen is still unknown. Full-length variable regions came from constant-region reverse primers plus semi-nested Nested Universal Primer A PCR. TCRdb fed the 5' RACE reads into MiXCR, producing one record per CDR3 protein. Of tens of thousands of distinct CDR3 sequences in the sample, less than 30% were seen once. Germline V gene sequence: CDR1 SGHRS, CDR2 YFSETQ. The V and J ends lost 0 bases and 3 bases respectively, with 3 bases between them. The CDR3 contains 13 residues. Treg sorting used a CD4+CD25+CD127-/low gate. Study-level results: Tumor-infiltrating Treg TCR alpha and beta sequences overlapped most with tumor naive CD4+ T cells, then blood naive. Larger-cohort validation covered only one TCR beta V-J rearrangement.

This chain connects TRBV5-1 to TRBJ2-2; D uncertain. This clonotype was obtained from a female donor with breast cancer. The sequenced sample was tumor-infiltrating Tregs sorted from the breast tumor. CDR3 bases: TGCGCCAGCAGCTTGGCTGACACCGGGGAGCTGTTTTTT. Translation gives CASSLADTGELFF.